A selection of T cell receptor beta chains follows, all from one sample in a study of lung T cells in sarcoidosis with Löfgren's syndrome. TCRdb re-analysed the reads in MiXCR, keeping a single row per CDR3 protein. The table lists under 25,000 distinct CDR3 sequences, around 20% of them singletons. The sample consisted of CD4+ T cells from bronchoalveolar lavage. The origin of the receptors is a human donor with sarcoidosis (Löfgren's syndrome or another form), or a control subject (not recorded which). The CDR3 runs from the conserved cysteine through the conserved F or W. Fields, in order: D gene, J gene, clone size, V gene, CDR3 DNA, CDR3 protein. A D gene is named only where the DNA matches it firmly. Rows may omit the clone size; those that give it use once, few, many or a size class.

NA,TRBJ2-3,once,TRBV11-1,TGCGCCAGCAGCTTAGTGAGGGGATTTCACATAGATACGCAGTATTTT,CASSLVRGFHIDTQYF
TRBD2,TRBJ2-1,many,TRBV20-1,TGCAGTGCTAATCTAGCGGGGGGACCATTTGAGCAGTTCTTC,CSANLAGGPFEQFF
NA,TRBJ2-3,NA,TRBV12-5,TGTGCTAGTGACCCTTCAGGGGCAGATACGCAGTATTTT,CASDPSGADTQYF
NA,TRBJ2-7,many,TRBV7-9,TGTGCCAGCAGCTCCACTACGGGCGAGCAGTACTTC,CASSSTTGEQYF
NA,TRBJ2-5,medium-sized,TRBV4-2,TGTGCCAGCAGCCAAGATCAACGCCAAGAGACCCAGTACTTC,CASSQDQRQETQYF
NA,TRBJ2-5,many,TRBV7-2,TGTGCCAGCAGCCCTAGTCTGGCGGAAGAGACCCAGTACTTC,CASSPSLAEETQYF
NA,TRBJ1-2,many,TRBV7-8,TGTGCCAGCAGCATAAACCTCTATGGCTACACCTTC,CASSINLYGYTF
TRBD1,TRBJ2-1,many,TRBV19,TGTGCCAGTAGTATAGGCCTGGACAGGGCCGCTGAGCAGTTCTTC,CASSIGLDRAAEQFF
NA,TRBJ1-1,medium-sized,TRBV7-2,TGTGCCAGCAGCCCTCATGGTCTGGACACTGAAGCTTTCTTT,CASSPHGLDTEAFF
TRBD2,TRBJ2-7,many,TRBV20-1,TGCAGTGCCGAACCTAGCGGGATGGGGGAGCAGTACTTC,CSAEPSGMGEQYF
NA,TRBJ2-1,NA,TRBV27,TGTGCCAGCAGTTCACCAGGGCCACTTCACCGAATTTACAATGAGCAGTTCTTC,CASSSPGPLHRIYNEQFF
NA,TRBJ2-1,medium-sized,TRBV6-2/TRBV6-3,TGTGCCAGCAGTTACAGGCCGGGAGTTGATGTAGATGAGCAGTTCTTC,CASSYRPGVDVDEQFF
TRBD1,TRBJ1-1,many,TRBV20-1,TGCAGTGCCATGAGATGGACAGGCGAAAACACTGAAGCTTTCTTT,CSAMRWTGENTEAFF